What follows are 2 T cell receptor beta chains derived from one specimen sequenced in a study of OX40 agonist ivuxolimab in advanced cancers. Assay: immunoSEQ multiplex PCR; the TCRdb copy retains only in-frame clones and omits some. The table lists 73,000 or so clones, about 94% of them singletons, with 0.44% in the top ten. The material sequenced was CD4+ or CD8+ T cells sorted from blood, taken in a trial of the OX40 agonist ivuxolimab. The receptors shown here come from an adult with an advanced solid tumor such as melanoma, head and neck, liver or kidney cancer.

This chain uses TRBV10-3 with TRBJ2-7, with 11 bases identical to TRBD2. This CDR3 has 13 amino acids. CDR1 and CDR2 (germline): ENHRY, SYGVKD. V shed 6 bases and J 7 bases; nucleotides not matched to a gene: 5. The CDR3 DNA is TGTGCCATCAGGCTACTAGCGGGAGAAGAGCAGTACTTC. Protein product: CAIRLLAGEEQYF.

As regards this clone: The same CDR3 also results from other DNA sequences found in this sample. The J gene is TRBJ2-3, the V gene TRBV11-3; 10 positions match TRBD2. This CDR3 spans 14 amino acids. Germline assignment: CDR1 SGHNT and CDR2 YENEEA. The ends lost 1 base at V and 9 bases at J; junction bases unmatched: 4. The CDR3 spells CASSLALAGDTQYF. In nucleotides, the CDR3 is TGTGCCAGCAGCTTAGCCCTAGCGGGAGACACGCAGTATTTT.